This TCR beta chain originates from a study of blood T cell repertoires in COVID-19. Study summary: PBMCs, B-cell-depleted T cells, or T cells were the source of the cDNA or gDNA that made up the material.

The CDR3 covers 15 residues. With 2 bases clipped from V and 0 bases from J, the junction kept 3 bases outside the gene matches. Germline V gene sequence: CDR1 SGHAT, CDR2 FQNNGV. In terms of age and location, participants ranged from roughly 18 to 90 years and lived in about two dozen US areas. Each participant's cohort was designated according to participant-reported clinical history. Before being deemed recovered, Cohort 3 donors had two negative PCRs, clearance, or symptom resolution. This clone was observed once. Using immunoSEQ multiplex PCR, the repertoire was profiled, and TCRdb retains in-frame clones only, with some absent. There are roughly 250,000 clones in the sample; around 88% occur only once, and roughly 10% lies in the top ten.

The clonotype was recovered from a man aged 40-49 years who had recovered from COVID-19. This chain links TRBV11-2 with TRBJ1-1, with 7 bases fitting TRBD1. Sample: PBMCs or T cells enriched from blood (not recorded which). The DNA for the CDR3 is TGTGCCAGCAGCTTACGGACAGGCGTGAACACTGAAGCTTTCTTT. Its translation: CASSLRTGVNTEAFF.